This T cell receptor (beta chain) was profiled in a study of T cells in Graves' hyperthyroidism and ophthalmopathy. Using RNA transcripts as the source, TCR beta CDR3 regions were amplified. Initially, a first-round RT-PCR of the TCR CDR3 employed the HTBI primer set. Via MiXCR, TCRdb re-called the multiplex PCR reads, giving one row per CDR3 protein. This sample has about 360,000 distinct CDR3 sequences, with less than 15% found just once. Uncontrolled infections, other autoimmune diseases, pregnancy or lactation led to exclusion of patients. The sample holds many counts of this clonotype. The TCR sequence derives from a woman aged 18-29 years with Graves' hyperthyroidism. The material sequenced was blood.

The CDR3 loop is CATRRQGAGGANVLTF. CDR3 coding DNA: TGTGCCACCCGACGACAGGGGGCTGGGGGGGCCAACGTCCTGACTTTC. J is TRBJ2-6 and V is TRBV28, with 10 bases matching TRBD1. The germline gives CDR1 MDHEN, CDR2 SYDVKM. After removal of 10 bases from V and 4 bases from J, the junction contained 10 bases not matched to a gene. This CDR3 is built from 16 residues.